This T cell receptor (beta chain) was sequenced during a study of graft-versus-host responses after intestinal transplantation (dated by TCRdb to about 2021). Turning to the overall study: The transplants that recipients received were multivisceral, liver-intestinal, or isolated intestinal. Every recipient was given anti-thymocyte globulin induction, followed by approximately 3 years of maintenance tacrolimus and steroids. After intestinal transplantation, graft-versus-host and host-versus-graft alloreactive T cell clones were followed in the graft, circulation and bone marrow using bulk TCR-beta CDR3 sequencing. Alloreactive clones were identified by sequencing pre-transplant mixed lymphocyte reaction products and comparing these products with unstimulated pre-transplant donor and recipient T cells. The cohort enrolled about two dozen intestinal transplant recipients, one of whom was a retransplant, and a few patients without pretransplant specimens were excluded. A peak of at least 4% donor T cells among recipient peripheral blood mononuclear cells was the definition used for donor T cell macrochimerism. Rather than going through the commercial service, samples from three later patients were sequenced in-house on an Illumina MiSeq and processed with MiXCR.

Cut back by 3 bases and 4 bases, the V and J ends lie 9 bases apart. CDR1 and CDR2, looked up from the germline V gene, are MGHRA and YSYEKL. The CDR3, from cysteine to phenylalanine, totals 14 residues. Kept here is only the CDR3 DNA, which spans 42 bases and is read in frame from base 1. Per the publication, the time point label means: cells obtained before transplantation from donor or recipient. CD3+CD4+ and CD3+CD8+ populations were FACS-sorted from unstimulated pre-transplant donor and recipient cells taken from spleen or lymph nodes. What the research found in general, with its limitations: GvH clones were found in recipient bone marrow, and some of the GvH clones appeared earlier in ileal mucosa or blood, which is consistent with an intestinal mucosal origin. In patients with donor T cell macrochimerism, the allografts had high GvH to HvG T cell clonal ratios. The relatively low number and heterogeneity of intestinal transplant patients limited the conclusions. Early after transplant, peak levels of circulating GvH clones were found to be associated with declines in HvG clones.

The library was generated by the immunoSEQ multiplex PCR assay. In most patients, genomic DNA was isolated using the Qiagen DNeasy Blood and Tissue Kit and sent frozen to Adaptive Biotechnologies for TCR sequencing. High-throughput TCR-beta CDR3 sequencing of genomic DNA from most patients was performed by Adaptive Biotechnologies. As for how the authors treated the data: Adaptive's ImmunoSEQ software was the source of the TCR sequencing data for around 20 patients, while a few other patients were processed with MiXCR and VDJtools. To correct CD4 versus CD8 sorting errors, any sequence found in both subsets at a frequency ratio below 5:1 was removed. CDR3 nucleotide sequences shared by donor and recipient were removed because the origin of these sequences could not be assigned. To be classed as alloreactive, a clone needed at least 2-fold expansion over unstimulated cells and a minimum CFSE-low frequency of 0.002% (template counts) or 0.001% (read counts). Clones detected in sequenced pre-transplant spleen, lymph node, or MLR CFSE-low populations of the donor or recipient were defined as mappable. Cumulative frequency of alloreactive clones was calculated as a percentage of all sequences weighted by copy number. Imported from immuneACCESS, the table was reduced by TCRdb to in-frame sequences with V and J called. These copies leave out some clones; in studies compared against another copy, an unresolved V gene accounts for under half, and the cause of the remainder is not known. That table furnishes V, J and clone size, whereas the DNA furnished D and trimming. For this sample there are 39,000 or so clones; about 94% appear just once. Less than 25% of the sample is taken by the ten largest.

Of note for this clone: Its antigen specificity is not known. The record has no base qualities; no much larger clone is one base away.

The sample here was unstimulated CD8+ T cells sorted from spleen or lymph node cells, taken before transplant. This TCR was sampled from a human donor who was the organ donor for an intestinal transplant. The chain links TRBV4-1 with TRBJ2-2; a tentative D match to TRBD1 spans 6 bases. CDR3 sequence: CASSHGTSTGELFF. The sequence in DNA is TGCGCCAGCAGCCACGGGACATCCACCGGGGAGCTGTTTTTT.